The entry below gives a single TCR beta chain sequence along with its context. Its antigen is as yet unknown. A sample-barcoded 5' primer and a J-beta primer mix were used in a second PCR of about 6 to 11 cycles. TCRdb analysed the 5' RACE reads with MiXCR anew, one entry per CDR3 protein. Of over 1,500,000 distinct CDR3 sequences in the sample, around 48% were seen once. The sample comes from a study of blood T cells in healthy people across ages. With 0 bases removed from V and 5 bases from J, the gap between germline ends came to 10 bases. CDR1 is KGHSH, CDR2 LQKENI, per germline. This CDR3 is built from 14 residues. Study-level findings and limits: Older age coincided with a roughly linear decline in TCR beta diversity per million T cells.

The gene calls are TRBV18 and TRBJ2-5; D is unclear. This TCR was sampled from a woman in her forties in good health. The sequenced sample consisted of blood. CDR3 residues: CASSPPGSRETQYF. The DNA for the CDR3 is TGTGCCAGCTCACCACCGGGTTCAAGGGAGACCCAGTACTTC.